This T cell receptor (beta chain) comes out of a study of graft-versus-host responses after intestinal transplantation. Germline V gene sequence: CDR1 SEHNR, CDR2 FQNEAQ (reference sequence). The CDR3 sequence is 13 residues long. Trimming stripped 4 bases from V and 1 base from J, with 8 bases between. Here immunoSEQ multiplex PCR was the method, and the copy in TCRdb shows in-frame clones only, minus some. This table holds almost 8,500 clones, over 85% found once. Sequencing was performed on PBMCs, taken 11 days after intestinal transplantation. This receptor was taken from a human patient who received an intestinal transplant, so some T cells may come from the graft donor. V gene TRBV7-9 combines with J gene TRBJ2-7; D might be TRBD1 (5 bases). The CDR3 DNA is TGTGCCAGCAGCTCCCAGGGATCCTACGAGCAGTACTTC. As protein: CASSSQGSYEQYF.